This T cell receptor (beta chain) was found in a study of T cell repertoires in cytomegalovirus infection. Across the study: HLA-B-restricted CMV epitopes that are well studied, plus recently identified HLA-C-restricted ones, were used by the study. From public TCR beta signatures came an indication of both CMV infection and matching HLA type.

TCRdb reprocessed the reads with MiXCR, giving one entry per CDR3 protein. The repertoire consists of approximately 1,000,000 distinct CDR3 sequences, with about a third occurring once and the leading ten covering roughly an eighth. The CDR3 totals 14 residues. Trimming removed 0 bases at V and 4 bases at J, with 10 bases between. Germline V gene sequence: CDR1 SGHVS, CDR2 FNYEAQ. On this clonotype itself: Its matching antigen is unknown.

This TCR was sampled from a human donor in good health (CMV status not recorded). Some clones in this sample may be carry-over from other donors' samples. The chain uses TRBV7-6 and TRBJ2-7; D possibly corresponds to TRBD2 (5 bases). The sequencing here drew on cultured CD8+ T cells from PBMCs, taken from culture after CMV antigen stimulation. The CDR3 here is CASSLAPGKYEQYV. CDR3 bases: TGTGCCAGCAGCTTAGCGCCGGGGAAGTACGAGCAGTACGTC.